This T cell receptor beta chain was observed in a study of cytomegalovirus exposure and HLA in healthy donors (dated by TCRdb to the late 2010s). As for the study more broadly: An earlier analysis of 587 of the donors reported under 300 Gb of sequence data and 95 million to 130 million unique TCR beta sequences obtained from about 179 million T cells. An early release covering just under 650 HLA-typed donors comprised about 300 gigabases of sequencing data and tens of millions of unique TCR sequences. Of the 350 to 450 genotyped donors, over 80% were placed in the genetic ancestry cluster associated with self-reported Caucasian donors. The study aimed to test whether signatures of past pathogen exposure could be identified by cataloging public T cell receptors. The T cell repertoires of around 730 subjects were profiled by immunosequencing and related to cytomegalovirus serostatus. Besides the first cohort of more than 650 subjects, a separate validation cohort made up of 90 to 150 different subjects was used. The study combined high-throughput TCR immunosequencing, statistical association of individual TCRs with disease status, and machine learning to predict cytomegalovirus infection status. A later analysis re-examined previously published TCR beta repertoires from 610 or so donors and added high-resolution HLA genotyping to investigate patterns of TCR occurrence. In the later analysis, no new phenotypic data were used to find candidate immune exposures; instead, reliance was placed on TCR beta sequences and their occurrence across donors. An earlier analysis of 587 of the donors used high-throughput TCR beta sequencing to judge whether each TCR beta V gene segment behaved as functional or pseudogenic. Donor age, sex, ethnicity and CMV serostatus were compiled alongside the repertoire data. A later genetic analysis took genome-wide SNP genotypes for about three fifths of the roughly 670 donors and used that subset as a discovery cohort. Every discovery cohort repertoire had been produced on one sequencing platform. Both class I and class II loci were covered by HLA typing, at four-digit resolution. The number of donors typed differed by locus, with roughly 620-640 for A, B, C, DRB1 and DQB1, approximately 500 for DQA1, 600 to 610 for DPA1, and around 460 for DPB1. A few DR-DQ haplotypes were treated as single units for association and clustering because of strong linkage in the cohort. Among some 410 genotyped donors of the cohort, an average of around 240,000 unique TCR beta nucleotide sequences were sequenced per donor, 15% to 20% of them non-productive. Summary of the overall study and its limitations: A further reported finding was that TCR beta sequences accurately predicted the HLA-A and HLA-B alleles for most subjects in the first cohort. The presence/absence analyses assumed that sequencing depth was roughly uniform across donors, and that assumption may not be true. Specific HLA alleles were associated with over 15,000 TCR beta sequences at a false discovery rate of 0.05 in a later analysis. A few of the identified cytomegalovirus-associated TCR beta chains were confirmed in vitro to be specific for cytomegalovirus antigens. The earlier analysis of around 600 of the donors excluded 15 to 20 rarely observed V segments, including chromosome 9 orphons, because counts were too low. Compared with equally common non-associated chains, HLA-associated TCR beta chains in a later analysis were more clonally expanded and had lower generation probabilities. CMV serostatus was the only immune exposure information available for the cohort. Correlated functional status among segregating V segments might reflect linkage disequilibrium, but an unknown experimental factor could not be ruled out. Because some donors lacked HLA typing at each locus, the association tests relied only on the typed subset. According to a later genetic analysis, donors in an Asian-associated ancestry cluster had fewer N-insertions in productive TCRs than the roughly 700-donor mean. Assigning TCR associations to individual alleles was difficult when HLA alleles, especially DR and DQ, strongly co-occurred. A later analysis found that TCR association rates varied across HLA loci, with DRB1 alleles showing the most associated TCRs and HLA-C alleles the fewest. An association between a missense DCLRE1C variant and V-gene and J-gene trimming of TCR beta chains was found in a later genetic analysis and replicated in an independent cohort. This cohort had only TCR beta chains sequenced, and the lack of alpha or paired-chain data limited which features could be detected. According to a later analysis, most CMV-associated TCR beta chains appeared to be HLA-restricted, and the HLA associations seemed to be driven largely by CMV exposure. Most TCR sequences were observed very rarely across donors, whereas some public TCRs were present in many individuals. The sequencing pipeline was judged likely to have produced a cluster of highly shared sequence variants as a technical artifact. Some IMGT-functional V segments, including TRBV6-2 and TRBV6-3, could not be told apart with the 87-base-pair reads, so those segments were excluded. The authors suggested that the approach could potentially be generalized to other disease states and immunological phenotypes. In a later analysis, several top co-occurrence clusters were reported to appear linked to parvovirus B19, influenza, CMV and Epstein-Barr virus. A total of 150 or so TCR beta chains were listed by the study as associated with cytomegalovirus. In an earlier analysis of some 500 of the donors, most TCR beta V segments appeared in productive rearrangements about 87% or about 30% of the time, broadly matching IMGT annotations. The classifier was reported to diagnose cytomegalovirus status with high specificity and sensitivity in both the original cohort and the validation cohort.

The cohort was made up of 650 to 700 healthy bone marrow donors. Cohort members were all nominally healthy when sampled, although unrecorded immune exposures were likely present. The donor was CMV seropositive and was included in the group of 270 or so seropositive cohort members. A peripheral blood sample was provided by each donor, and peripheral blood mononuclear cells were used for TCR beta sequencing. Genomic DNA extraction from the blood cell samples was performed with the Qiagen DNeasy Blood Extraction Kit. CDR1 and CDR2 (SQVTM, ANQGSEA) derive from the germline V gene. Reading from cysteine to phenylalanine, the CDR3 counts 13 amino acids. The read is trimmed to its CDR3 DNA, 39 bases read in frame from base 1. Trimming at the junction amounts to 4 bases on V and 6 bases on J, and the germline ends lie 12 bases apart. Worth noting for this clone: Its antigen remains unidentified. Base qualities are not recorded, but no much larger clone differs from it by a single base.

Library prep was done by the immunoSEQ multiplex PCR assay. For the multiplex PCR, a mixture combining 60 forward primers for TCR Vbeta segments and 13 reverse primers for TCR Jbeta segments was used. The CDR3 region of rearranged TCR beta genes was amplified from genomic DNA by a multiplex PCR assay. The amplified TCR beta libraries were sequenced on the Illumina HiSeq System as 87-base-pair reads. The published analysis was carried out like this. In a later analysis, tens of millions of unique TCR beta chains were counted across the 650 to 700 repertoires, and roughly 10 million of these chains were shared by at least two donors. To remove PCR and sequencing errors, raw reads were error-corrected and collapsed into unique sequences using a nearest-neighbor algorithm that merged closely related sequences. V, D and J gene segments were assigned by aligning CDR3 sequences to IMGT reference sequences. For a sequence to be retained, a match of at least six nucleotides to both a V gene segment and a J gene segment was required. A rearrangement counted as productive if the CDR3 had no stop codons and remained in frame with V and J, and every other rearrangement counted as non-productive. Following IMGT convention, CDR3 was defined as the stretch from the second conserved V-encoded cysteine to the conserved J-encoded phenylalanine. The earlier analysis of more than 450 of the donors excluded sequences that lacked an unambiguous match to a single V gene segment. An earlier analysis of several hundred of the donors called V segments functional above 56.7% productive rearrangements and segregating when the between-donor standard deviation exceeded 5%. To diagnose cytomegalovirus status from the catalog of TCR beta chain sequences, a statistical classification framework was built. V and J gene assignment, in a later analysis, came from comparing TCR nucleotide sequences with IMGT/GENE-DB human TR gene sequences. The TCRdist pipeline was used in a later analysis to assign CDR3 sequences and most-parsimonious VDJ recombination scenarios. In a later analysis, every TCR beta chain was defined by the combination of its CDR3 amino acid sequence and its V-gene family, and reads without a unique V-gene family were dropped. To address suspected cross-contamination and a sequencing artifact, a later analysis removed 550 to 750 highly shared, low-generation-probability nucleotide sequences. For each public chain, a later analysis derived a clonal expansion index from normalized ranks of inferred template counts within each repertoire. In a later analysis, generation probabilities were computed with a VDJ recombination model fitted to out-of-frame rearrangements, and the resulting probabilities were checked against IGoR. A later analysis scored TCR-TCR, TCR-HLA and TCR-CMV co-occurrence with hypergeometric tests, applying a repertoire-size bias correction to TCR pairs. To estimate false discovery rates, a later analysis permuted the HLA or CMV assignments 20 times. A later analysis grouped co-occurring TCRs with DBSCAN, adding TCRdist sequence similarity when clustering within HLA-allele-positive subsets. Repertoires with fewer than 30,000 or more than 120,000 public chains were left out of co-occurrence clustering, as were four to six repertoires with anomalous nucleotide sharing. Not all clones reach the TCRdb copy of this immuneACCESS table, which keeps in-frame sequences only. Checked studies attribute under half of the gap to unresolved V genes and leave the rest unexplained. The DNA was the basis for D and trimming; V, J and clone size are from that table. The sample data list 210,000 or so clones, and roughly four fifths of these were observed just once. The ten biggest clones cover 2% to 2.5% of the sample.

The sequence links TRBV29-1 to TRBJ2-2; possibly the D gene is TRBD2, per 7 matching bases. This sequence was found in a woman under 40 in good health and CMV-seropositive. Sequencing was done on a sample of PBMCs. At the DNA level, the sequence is TGCAGCGTTGGTCGGGGGGCCGCCGGGGAGCTGTTTTTT. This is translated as CSVGRGAAGELFF.